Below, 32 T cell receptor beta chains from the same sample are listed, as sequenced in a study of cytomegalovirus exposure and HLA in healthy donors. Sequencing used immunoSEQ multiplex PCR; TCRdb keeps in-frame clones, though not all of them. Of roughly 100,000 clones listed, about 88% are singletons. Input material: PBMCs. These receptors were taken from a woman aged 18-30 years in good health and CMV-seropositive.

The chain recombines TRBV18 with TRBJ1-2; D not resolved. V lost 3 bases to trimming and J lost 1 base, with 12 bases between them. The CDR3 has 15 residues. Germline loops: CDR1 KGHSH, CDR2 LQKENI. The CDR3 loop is CASSPETTHNYGYTF. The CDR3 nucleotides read TGTGCCAGCTCACCGGAGACCACCCATAACTATGGCTACACCTTC.

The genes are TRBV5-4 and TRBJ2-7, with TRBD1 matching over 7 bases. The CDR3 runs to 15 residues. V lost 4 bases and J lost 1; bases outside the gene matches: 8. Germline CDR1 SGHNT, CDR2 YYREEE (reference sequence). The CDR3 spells CASSPRQGMSYEQYF. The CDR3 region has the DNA TGTGCCAGCAGCCCCCGACAGGGTATGTCCTACGAGCAGTACTTC. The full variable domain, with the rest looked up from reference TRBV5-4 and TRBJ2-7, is ETGVTQSPTHLIKTRGQQVTLRCSSQSGHNTVSWYQQALGQGPQFIFQYYREEENGRGNFPPRFSGLQFPNYSSELNVNALELDDSALYLCASSPRQGMSYEQYFGPGTRLTVT.

The CDR3, as DNA: TGTGCCAGCAGCGTCCCGGGATCCTACGAGCAGTACTTC. It codes for CASSVPGSYEQYF. This rearrangement joins TRBV5-4 to TRBJ2-7; TRBD2 is a possible D gene (5 bases). This CDR3 is 13 amino acids long. Trimming shortened V by 4 bases and J by 1 base, and 9 bases separated the two germline ends. Germline V gene data show CDR1 as SGHNT and CDR2 as YYREEE (reference sequence).

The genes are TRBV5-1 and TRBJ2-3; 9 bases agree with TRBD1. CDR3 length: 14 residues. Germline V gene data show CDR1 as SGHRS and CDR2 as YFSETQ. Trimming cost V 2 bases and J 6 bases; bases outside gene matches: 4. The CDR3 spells CASSLQGAPDTQYF. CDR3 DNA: TGCGCCAGCAGCTTACAGGGGGCGCCGGATACGCAGTATTTT.

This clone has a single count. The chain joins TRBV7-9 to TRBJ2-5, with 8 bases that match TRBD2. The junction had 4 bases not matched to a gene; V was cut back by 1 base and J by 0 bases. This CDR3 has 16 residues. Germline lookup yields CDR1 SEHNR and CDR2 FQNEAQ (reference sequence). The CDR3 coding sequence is TGTGCCAGCAGCTTAGAGCTAGCGGGCAACCAAGAGACCCAGTACTTC. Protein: CASSLELAGNQETQYF.

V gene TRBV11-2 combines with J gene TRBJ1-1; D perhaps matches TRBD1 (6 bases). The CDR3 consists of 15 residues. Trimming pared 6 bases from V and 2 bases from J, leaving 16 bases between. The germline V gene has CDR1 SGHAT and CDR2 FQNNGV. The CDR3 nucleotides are TGTGCCAGCAGTTCACCCAGGGGTCGTAACACTGAAGCTTTCTTT. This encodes CASSSPRGRNTEAFF. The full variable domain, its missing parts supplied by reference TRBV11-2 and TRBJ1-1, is EAGVAQSPRYKIIEKRQSVAFWCNPISGHATLYWYQQILGQGPKLLIQFQNNGVVDDSQLPKDRFSAERLKGVDSTLKIQPAKLEDSAVYLCASSSPRGRNTEAFFGQGTRLTVV.

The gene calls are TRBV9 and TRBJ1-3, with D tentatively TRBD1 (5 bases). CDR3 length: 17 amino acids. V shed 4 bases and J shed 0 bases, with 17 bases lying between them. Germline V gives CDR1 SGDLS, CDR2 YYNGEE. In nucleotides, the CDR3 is TGTGCCAGCAGCCCCCGCGGCGACAGTCACTCTGGAAACACCATATATTTT. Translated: CASSPRGDSHSGNTIYF.

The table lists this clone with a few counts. For the CDR3, the DNA is TGCAGCGCCGGAGATGGTACCACTGAAGCTTTCTTT. Amino acid sequence: CSAGDGTTEAFF. The chain has TRBV29-1 and TRBJ1-1; D call uncertain. Trimming took off 7 bases at V and 4 bases at J, with 13 bases between the two ends. Germline V gives CDR1 SQVTM, CDR2 ANQGSEA. The CDR3 is 12 amino acids. Using reference TRBV29-1 and TRBJ1-1 for the parts outside the CDR3, the full variable domain is SAVISQKPSRDICQRGTSLTIQCQVDSQVTMMFWYRQQPGQSLTLIATANQGSEATYESGFVIDKFPISRPNLTFSTLTVSNMSPEDSSIYLCSAGDGTTEAFFGQGTRLTVV.

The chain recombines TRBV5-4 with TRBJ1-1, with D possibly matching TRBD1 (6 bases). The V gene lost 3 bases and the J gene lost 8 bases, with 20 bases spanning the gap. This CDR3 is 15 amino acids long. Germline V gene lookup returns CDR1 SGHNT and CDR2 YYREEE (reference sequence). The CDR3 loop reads CASSWRVGADGEAFF. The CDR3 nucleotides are TGTGCCAGCAGCTGGCGTGTGGGGGCAGACGGAGAAGCTTTCTTT.

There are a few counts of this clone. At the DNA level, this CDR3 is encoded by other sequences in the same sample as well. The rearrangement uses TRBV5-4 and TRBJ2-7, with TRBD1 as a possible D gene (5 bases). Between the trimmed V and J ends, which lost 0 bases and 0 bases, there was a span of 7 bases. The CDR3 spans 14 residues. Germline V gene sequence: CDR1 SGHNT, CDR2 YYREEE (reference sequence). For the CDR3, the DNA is TGTGCCAGCAGCTTGGACAGGTCCTCCTACGAGCAGTACTTC. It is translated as CASSLDRSSYEQYF.

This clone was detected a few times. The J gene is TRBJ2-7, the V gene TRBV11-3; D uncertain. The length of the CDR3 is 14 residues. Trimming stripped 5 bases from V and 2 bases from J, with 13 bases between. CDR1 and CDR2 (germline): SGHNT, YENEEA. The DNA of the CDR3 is TGTGCCAGCAGCCCAAGACATCCTGCCTACGAGCAGTACTTC. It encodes CASSPRHPAYEQYF.

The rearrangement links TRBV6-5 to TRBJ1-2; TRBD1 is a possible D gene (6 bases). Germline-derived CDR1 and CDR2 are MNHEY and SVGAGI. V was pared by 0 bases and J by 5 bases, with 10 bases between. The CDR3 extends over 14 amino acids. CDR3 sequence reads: CASSYSPGTYGYTF. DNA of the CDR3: TGTGCCAGCAGTTACTCGCCAGGGACATATGGCTACACCTTC.

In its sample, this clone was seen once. CDR3 protein: CASSLTVNTEAFF. The CDR3 DNA follows: TGTGCCAGCAGCCTAACAGTGAACACTGAAGCTTTCTTT. The chain uses TRBV5-6 and TRBJ1-1; D not certain. This CDR3 has 13 amino acids. The germline V gene has CDR1 SGHDT and CDR2 YYEEEE. Trimming removed 4 bases at V and 0 bases at J, with 7 bases between.

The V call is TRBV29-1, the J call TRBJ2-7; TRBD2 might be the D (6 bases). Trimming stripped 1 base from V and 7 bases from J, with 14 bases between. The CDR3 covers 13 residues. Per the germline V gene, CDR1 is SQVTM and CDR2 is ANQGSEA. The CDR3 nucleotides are TGCAGCGTTGAAGGGTCCAGGAGGGGAGAGCAGTACTTC. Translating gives CSVEGSRRGEQYF.

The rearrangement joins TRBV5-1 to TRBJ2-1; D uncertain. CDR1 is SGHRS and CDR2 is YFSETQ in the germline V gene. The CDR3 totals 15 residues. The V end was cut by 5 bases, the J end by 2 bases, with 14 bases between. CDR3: CASRPPEAPYNEQFF. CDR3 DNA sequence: TGCGCCAGCAGGCCGCCAGAGGCCCCCTACAATGAGCAGTTCTTC.

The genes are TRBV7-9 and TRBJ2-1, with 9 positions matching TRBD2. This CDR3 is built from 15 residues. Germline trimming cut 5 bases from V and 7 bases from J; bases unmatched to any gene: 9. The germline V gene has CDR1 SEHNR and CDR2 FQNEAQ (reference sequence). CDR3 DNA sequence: TGTGCCAGCAGCCCCCCCAGCGGGAGGATAAATGAGCAGTTCTTC. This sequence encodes CASSPPSGRINEQFF.

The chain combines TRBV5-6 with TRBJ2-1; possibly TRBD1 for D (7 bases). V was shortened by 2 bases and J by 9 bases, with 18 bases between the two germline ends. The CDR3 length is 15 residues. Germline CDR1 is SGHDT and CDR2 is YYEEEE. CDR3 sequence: CASSFQGTGDFEQFF. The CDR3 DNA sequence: TGTGCCAGCAGCTTTCAGGGAACAGGGGACTTTGAGCAGTTCTTC.

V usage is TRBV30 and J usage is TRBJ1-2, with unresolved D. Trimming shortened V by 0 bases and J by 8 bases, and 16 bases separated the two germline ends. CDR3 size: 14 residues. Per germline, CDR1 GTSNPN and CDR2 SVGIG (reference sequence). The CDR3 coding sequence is TGTGCCTGGAGTGTAAGCCCGGCCCCAGGAGGCTACACCTTC. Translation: CAWSVSPAPGGYTF.

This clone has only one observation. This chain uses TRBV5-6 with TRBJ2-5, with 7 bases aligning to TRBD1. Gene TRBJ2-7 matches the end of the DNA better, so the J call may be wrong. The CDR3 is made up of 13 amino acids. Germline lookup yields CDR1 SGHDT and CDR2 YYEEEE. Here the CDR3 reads CASSLGGGDEQYF. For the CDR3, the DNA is TGTGCCAGCAGCTTGGGAGGGGGCGACGAGCAGTACTTC.

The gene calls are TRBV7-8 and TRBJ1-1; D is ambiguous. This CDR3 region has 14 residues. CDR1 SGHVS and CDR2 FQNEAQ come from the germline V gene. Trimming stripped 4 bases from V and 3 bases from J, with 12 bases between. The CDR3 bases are TGTGCCAGCAGCTCTCGGCCAGACTACACTGAAGCTTTCTTT. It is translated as CASSSRPDYTEAFF.

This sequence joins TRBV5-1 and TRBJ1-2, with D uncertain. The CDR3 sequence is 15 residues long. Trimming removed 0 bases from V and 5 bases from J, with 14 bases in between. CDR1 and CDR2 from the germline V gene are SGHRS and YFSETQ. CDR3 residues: CASSLAPGEGYGYTF. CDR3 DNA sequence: TGCGCCAGCAGCTTGGCCCCCGGGGAAGGGTATGGCTACACCTTC. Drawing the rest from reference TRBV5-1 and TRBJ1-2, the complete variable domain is KAGVTQTPRYLIKTRGQQVTLSCSPISGHRSVSWYQQTPGQGLQFLFEYFSETQRNKGNFPGRFSGRQFSNSRSEMNVSTLELGDSALYLCASSLAPGEGYGYTFGSGTRLTVV.

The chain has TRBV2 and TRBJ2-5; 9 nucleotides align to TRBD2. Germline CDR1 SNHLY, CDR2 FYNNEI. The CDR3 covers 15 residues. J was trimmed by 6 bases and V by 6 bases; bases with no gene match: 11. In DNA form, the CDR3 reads TGTGCCAGCAGGGGGGGACTAGCCGGTTTTCAGACCCAGTACTTC. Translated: CASRGGLAGFQTQYF.

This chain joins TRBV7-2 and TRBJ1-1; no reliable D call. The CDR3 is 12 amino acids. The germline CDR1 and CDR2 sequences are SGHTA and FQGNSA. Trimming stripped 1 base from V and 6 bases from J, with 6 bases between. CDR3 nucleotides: TGTGCCAGCAGCTTAGGTATCGCTGAAGCTTTCTTT. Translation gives CASSLGIAEAFF.

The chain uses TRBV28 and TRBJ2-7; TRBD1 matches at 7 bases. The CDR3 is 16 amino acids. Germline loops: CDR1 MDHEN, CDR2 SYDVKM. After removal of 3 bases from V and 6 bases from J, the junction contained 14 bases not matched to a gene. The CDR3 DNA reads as TGTGCCAGCAGTTTGGTGTCAGGGGGATCCCTGTTCGAGCAGTACTTC. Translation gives CASSLVSGGSLFEQYF.

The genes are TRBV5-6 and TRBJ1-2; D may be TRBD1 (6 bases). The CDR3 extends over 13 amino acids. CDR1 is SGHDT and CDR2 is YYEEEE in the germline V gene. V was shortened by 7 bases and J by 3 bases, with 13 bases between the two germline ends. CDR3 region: CASRVGGDYGYTF. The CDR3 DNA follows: TGTGCCAGCCGGGTTGGGGGCGACTATGGCTACACCTTC.

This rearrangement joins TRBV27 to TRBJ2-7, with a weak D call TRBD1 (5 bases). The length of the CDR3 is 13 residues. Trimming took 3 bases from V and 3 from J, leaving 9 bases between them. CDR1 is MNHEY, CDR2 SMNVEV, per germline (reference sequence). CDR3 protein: CASSFGQGYEQYF. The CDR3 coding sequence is TGTGCCAGCAGTTTTGGGCAGGGCTACGAGCAGTACTTC.

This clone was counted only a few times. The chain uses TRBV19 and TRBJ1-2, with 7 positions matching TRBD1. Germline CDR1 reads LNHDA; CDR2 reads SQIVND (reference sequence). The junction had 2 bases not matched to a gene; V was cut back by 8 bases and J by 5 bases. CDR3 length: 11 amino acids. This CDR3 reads CASAQGYGYTF. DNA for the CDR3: TGTGCCAGTGCACAGGGGTATGGCTACACCTTC.

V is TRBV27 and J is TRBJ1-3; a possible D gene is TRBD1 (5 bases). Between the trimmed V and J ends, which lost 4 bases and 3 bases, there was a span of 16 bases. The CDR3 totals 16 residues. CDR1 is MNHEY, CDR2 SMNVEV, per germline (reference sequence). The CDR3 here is CASSSAHGGIGNTIYF. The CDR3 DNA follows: TGTGCCAGCAGTTCGGCCCACGGGGGTATTGGAAACACCATATATTTT.

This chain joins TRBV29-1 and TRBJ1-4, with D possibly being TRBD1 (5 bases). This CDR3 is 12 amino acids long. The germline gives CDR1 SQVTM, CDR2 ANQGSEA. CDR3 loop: CGGGARAEKLFF. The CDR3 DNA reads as TGCGGGGGAGGGGCCAGGGCCGAAAAACTGTTTTTT. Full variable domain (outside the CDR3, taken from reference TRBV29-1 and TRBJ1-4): SAVISQKPSRDICQRGTSLTIQCQVDSQVTMMFWYRQQPGQSLTLIATANQGSEATYESGFVIDKFPISRPNLTFSTLTVSNMSPEDSSIYLCGGGARAEKLFFGSGTQLSVL.

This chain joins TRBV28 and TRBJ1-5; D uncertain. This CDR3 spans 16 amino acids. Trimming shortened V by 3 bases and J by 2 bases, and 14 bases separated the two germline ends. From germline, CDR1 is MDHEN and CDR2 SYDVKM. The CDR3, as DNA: TGTGCCAGCAGTTTGCGGGCCTGGGCGGGCAATCAGCCCCAGCATTTT. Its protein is CASSLRAWAGNQPQHF.

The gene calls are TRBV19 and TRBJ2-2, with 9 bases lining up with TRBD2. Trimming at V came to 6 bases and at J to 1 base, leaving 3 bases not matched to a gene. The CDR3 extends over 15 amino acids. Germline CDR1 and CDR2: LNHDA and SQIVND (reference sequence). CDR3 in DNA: TGTGCCAGTAGCCTAGCGGGAATGAACACCGGGGAGCTGTTTTTT. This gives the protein CASSLAGMNTGELFF.

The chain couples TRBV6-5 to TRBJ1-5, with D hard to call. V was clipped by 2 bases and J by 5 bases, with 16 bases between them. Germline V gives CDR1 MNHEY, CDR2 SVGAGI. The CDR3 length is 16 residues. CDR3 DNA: TGTGCCAGCAGTTACGCAGGCGGGGAACTACATCAGCCCCAGCATTTT. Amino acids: CASSYAGGELHQPQHF.